These 17 T cell receptor beta chains originate from one sample sequenced in a study of blood T cell repertoires in COVID-19. Data came from immunoSEQ multiplex PCR; TCRdb stores just in-frame clones and leaves some out. The profile shows about 74,000 clones, about 91% of them singletons. Sequenced sample: peripheral blood. These receptors came from a woman of 80 years or more with active or convalescent COVID-19.

V gene TRBV7-8 combines with J gene TRBJ2-5; 14 positions match TRBD2. Germline CDR1 and CDR2: SGHVS and FQNEAQ. The CDR3 totals 18 residues. J lost 2 bases, V lost 5 bases, and 10 bases had no gene match. The CDR3 is CASSPGLAGGWVQETQYF. The DNA of the CDR3 is TGTGCCAGCAGCCCAGGACTAGCGGGGGGTTGGGTACAAGAGACCCAGTACTTC.

The chain uses TRBV3-1 (or the pseudogene TRBV3-2) and TRBJ1-1, with 7 bases lining up with TRBD1. Trimming took 4 bases from V and 1 from J; bases not matched to a gene: 0. Germline V gene sequence: CDR1 LGHDT, CDR2 YNNKEL (reference sequence). This CDR3 is 13 amino acids long. The CDR3 coding sequence is TGTGCCAGCAGCCGACAGGGGAACACTGAAGCTTTCTTT. Amino acid sequence: CASSRQGNTEAFF.

The J gene is TRBJ2-3, the V gene TRBV7-2; TRBD2 aligns across 10 bases. Germline values: CDR1 SGHTA, CDR2 FQGNSA. J gave up 4 bases and V 5 bases, and 12 bases lay outside the gene matches. The CDR3 is 17 residues long. CDR3 loop: CASSPMGLAGESDTQYF. Here the CDR3 DNA reads TGTGCCAGCAGCCCTATGGGCCTAGCGGGAGAGTCAGATACGCAGTATTTT.

In this sample, this clone turned up a few times. The chain links TRBV7-9 to TRBJ2-6, with 10 bases aligning to TRBD1. The germline CDR1 and CDR2 sequences are SEHNR and FQNEAQ (reference sequence). The J segment lost 0 bases and the V segment lost 5 bases, leaving 10 bases of the junction unmatched. This CDR3 spans 19 amino acids. The CDR3 DNA follows: TGTGCCAGCAGCCAAGGACAGGGGGGTTCCTCCTCTGGGGCCAACGTCCTGACTTTC. Translating it yields CASSQGQGGSSSGANVLTF.

The J gene is TRBJ1-2, the V gene TRBV5-1, with D perhaps matching TRBD1 (5 bases). Looked up from germline, CDR1 is SGHRS and CDR2 is YFSETQ. V gave up 4 bases and J gave up 2 bases, with 12 bases separating them. The CDR3 length is 14 residues. As DNA, the CDR3 is TGCGCCAGCAGCCCGGGGGAAGGGAACTATGGCTACACCTTC. Residues: CASSPGEGNYGYTF.

Remarks on this clone: The sample contains more than one DNA sequence encoding this CDR3. The genes are TRBV18 and TRBJ1-2, with 7 nucleotides matching TRBD1. Germline values: CDR1 KGHSH, CDR2 LQKENI. This CDR3 has 14 amino acids. The J segment lost 3 bases and the V segment lost 6 bases, leaving 7 bases of the junction unmatched. This CDR3 is CASSLTGVDYGYTF. CDR3 coding DNA: TGTGCCAGCTCCCTCACAGGGGTAGACTATGGCTACACCTTC.

This chain links TRBV6-5 with TRBJ2-3, with 10 bases that match TRBD2. CDR3 length: 15 amino acids. Germline V gene data show CDR1 as MNHEY and CDR2 as SVGAGI. V shed 5 bases and J 0 bases; nucleotides not matched to a gene: 2. This CDR3 is CASSSGGASTDTQYF. CDR3 nucleotide sequence: TGTGCCAGCAGTAGCGGGGGGGCTAGCACAGATACGCAGTATTTT.

The sample holds one count of this clone. The gene calls are TRBV4-2 and TRBJ2-2; 15 positions match TRBD2. The CDR3 contains 17 residues. Germline-derived CDR1 and CDR2 are LGHNA and YNFKEQ. The J segment lost 9 bases and the V segment lost 2 bases, leaving 7 bases of the junction unmatched. The CDR3 region is CASSQWTGTSGRRELFF. CDR3 bases: TGTGCCAGCAGCCAATGGACCGGGACTAGCGGGAGGCGGGAGCTGTTTTTT.

This clone has only one observation. The chain couples TRBV6-2 or TRBV6-3 to TRBJ1-5; 9 nucleotides agree with TRBD1. V shed 5 bases and J 4 bases; nucleotides not matched to a gene: 6. The CDR3 is 15 residues long. Germline V gives CDR1 MNHEY, CDR2 SVGEGT. The DNA of the CDR3 is TGTGCCAGCAGTCGTGGGACAGGGATAAATCAGCCCCAGCATTTT. Translating it yields CASSRGTGINQPQHF.

The chain links TRBV7-9 to TRBJ1-2, with no clear D. The V gene lost 3 bases and the J gene lost 5 bases, with 7 bases spanning the gap. In germline, CDR1 is SEHNR, CDR2 FQNEAQ (reference sequence). The CDR3 is 12 residues long. The CDR3 DNA sequence: TGTGCCAGCAGCTTCGACACTTATGGCTACACCTTC. This encodes CASSFDTYGYTF.

DNA of the CDR3: TGTGCCAGTAGTATATTACAGGGGGGAGGTGAAAAACTGTTTTTT. Translated: CASSILQGGGEKLFF. The chain combines TRBV19 with TRBJ1-4, with 8 bases aligning to TRBD1. The germline CDR1 and CDR2 sequences are LNHDA and SQIVND (reference sequence). The CDR3 is 15 amino acids. With 2 bases clipped from V and 7 bases from J, the junction kept 6 bases outside the gene matches. Full variable domain (rest looked up from reference TRBV19 and TRBJ1-4): DGGITQSPKYLFRKEGQNVTLSCEQNLNHDAMYWYRQDPGQGLRLIYYSQIVNDFQKGDIAEGYSVSREKKESFPLTVTSAQKNPTAFYLCASSILQGGGEKLFFGSGTQLSVL.

This clone came up once. The CDR3 DNA follows: TGTGCCAGCTCACCACAGGCGGTCCTTTCTGAAGCTTTCTTT. As protein: CASSPQAVLSEAFF. The chain has TRBV18 and TRBJ1-1; no definite D call. CDR3 length equals 14 residues. V was shortened by 1 base and J by 6 bases, with 12 bases between the two germline ends. CDR1 is KGHSH, CDR2 LQKENI, per germline.

This sequence joins TRBV24-1 and TRBJ1-3; D is perhaps TRBD1 (5 bases). The length of the CDR3 is 15 residues. The V gene lost 4 bases and the J gene lost 4 bases, with 13 bases spanning the gap. Germline V lookup: CDR1 KGHDR, CDR2 SFDVKD. The CDR3 DNA sequence: TGTGCCACCAGTGACCCCGGGACTGCGGGAAACACCATATATTTT. It specifies CATSDPGTAGNTIYF.

J is TRBJ2-3 and V is TRBV9; possible D gene TRBD1, 5 bases. CDR1 is SGDLS, CDR2 YYNGEE, per germline. The ends were cut back, 4 bases at V and 0 bases at J, with 12 bases in the middle. CDR3 length: 15 residues. The CDR3 DNA follows: TGTGCCAGCAGCCCCCCAGGGCAGAGCACAGATACGCAGTATTTT. Amino acids: CASSPPGQSTDTQYF.

The chain combines TRBV6-5 with TRBJ1-6, with D perhaps matching TRBD1 (6 bases). From germline, CDR1 is MNHEY and CDR2 SVGAGI. Trimming cost V 6 bases and J 7 bases, with 16 bases left between them. The length of the CDR3 is 15 residues. The CDR3 here is CASRPKGQWNSPLHF. The CDR3 DNA follows: TGTGCCAGCAGACCAAAAGGACAGTGGAATTCACCCCTCCACTTT.

This clone appeared a few times. This rearrangement joins TRBV5-1 to TRBJ2-3, with D tentatively TRBD2 (5 bases). V lost 2 bases to trimming and J lost 0 bases, with 16 bases between them. Per the germline V gene, CDR1 is SGHRS and CDR2 is YFSETQ. The length of the CDR3 is 17 residues. CDR3 loop: CASSFFPSSSSTDTQYF. DNA for the CDR3: TGCGCCAGCAGCTTCTTCCCTAGCAGTTCTAGCACAGATACGCAGTATTTT.

CDR3 in DNA: TGTGCCAGCAGCTTAGGACAGGGAGGAGGCTACACCTTC. Translated: CASSLGQGGGYTF. The genes are TRBV5-4 and TRBJ1-2, with 8 bases that match TRBD1. The length of the CDR3 is 13 residues. J lost 8 bases, V lost 2 bases, and 5 bases had no gene match. The germline CDR1 and CDR2 sequences are SGHNT and YYREEE (reference sequence).